Below, 20 T cell receptor beta chains from the same sample are listed, as sequenced in a study of spatial heterogeneity in lung cancer. Overall study results and limits: Counts that tracked tumor mutation counts were those of expanded intratumoral alpha and beta TCRs.

TCRdb re-derived calls from the 5' RACE reads in MiXCR, one entry per CDR3 protein. The repertoire has approximately 2,500 distinct CDR3 sequences, around 7.2% of them found once; the top ten carry 9% to 10%. Time point defined: sample taken at primary tumor resection. These receptors are not linked to any known antigen. The sample in question was lung tumor tissue, obtained at surgery. The receptors were gathered from a female donor with early-stage non-small cell lung cancer.

This clonotype is categorized as medium-sized (0.01 to 0.1%). The chain recombines TRBV6-5 with TRBJ1-2, with D perhaps matching TRBD1 (5 bases). CDR3 length equals 14 residues. Germline V gene lookup returns CDR1 MNHEY and CDR2 SVGAGI. V lost 2 bases and J lost 2, with 9 bases in between. CDR3 nucleotides: TGTGCCAGCAGTTACACAGGAATCAACTATGGCTACACCTTC. It codes for CASSYTGINYGYTF.

By sample fraction, this clonotype is medium-sized. The chain carries TRBV2 and TRBJ1-1, with 7 bases aligning to TRBD1. Germline V gene lookup returns CDR1 SNHLY and CDR2 FYNNEI. V dropped 8 bases and J dropped 0; count of bases not matched to a gene: 6. There are 14 residues in the CDR3. This CDR3 is CASQIQGMNTEAFF. The CDR3 DNA is TGTGCCAGCCAAATACAGGGGATGAACACTGAAGCTTTCTTT.

By share of the sample, this clonotype is medium-sized. J is TRBJ2-7 and V is TRBV6-1, with D tentatively TRBD1 or TRBD2 (6 bases each). V was cut by 7 bases and J by 2 bases, with 21 bases left in between. The germline CDR1 and CDR2 sequences are MNHNS and SASEGT. The CDR3 is made up of 16 amino acids. The CDR3 DNA reads TGTGCCAGCACCGAGGGCCTGACGGGGGCCACCTACGAGCAGTACTTC. Translation gives CASTEGLTGATYEQYF.

This chain uses TRBV29-1 with TRBJ1-1, with D possibly matching TRBD1 (5 bases). V was clipped by 7 bases and J by 3 bases, with 9 bases between them. The CDR3 runs to 11 residues. Germline V CDR1 and CDR2: SQVTM, ANQGSEA. CDR3 residues: CSGGGDTEAFF. The CDR3, as DNA: TGCAGCGGGGGGGGAGACACTGAAGCTTTCTTT.

The table lists this clonotype with many counts. The chain employs TRBV4-3 and TRBJ2-6; 7 bases map to TRBD1. Germline V gives CDR1 LGHNA, CDR2 YSLEER. V was pared by 1 base and J by 2 bases, with 20 bases of the junction left unmatched. The CDR3 is 22 residues long. This chain's CDR3 is CASSQGPQDRFSWWAGANVLTF. In nucleotides, the CDR3 is TGCGCCAGCAGCCAAGGGCCGCAGGACAGGTTTTCTTGGTGGGCTGGGGCCAACGTCCTGACTTTC.

This clonotype ranks as medium-sized. The chain carries TRBV5-5 and TRBJ2-3, with TRBD2 matching 7 bases. V shed 4 bases and J 8 bases; nucleotides not matched to a gene: 16. The CDR3 covers 16 residues. The germline V gene has CDR1 SGHKS and CDR2 YYEKEE (reference sequence). CDR3 in amino acids: CASSLLTSPVMVTQYF. CDR3 nucleotide sequence: TGTGCCAGCAGCCTACTGACTAGCCCGGTCATGGTTACGCAGTATTTT. The full variable domain, in which reference TRBV5-5 and TRBJ2-3 provide the parts outside the CDR3, is DAGVTQSPTHLIKTRGQQVTLRCSPISGHKSVSWYQQVLGQGPQFIFQYYEKEERGRGNFPDRFSARQFPNYSSELNVNALLLGDSALYLCASSLLTSPVMVTQYFGPGTRLTVL.

This clonotype is labeled as medium-sized. The gene calls are TRBV5-6 and TRBJ2-7, with 7 bases lining up with TRBD2. CDR3 length equals 14 residues. Germline values: CDR1 SGHDT, CDR2 YYEEEE. Trimming cost V 4 bases and J 11 bases; bases outside gene matches: 15. Written as DNA, the CDR3 is TGTGCCAGCAGCGGGGGGGAGGTAACGGTGGAGGAGTACTTC. Residues: CASSGGEVTVEEYF.

Relative to its sample, this clonotype is medium-sized (0.01 to 0.1%). The chain joins TRBV19 to TRBJ1-5, with D perhaps matching TRBD1 (5 bases). Germline V lookup: CDR1 LNHDA, CDR2 SQIVND (reference sequence). The CDR3 is 13 residues long. Trimming stripped 9 bases from V and 4 bases from J, with 13 bases between. The CDR3 loop reads CASRDLANQPQHF. The CDR3 DNA is TGTGCCAGCAGGGACCTTGCTAATCAGCCCCAGCATTTT.

This clonotype was counted many times. The chain links TRBV2 to TRBJ1-5; 8 positions match TRBD1. This CDR3 spans 17 amino acids. Per germline, CDR1 SNHLY and CDR2 FYNNEI. V dropped 3 bases and J dropped 0; count of bases not matched to a gene: 7. The CDR3 loop is CASSDAGGWYSNQPQHF. The CDR3 DNA is TGTGCCAGCAGTGACGCAGGGGGCTGGTATAGCAATCAGCCCCAGCATTTT. Together with reference TRBV2 and TRBJ1-5, the CDR3 gives the full variable domain: EPEVTQTPSHQVTQMGQEVILRCVPISNHLYFYWYRQILGQKVEFLVSFYNNEISEKSEIFDDQFSVERPDGSNFTLKIRSTKLEDSAMYFCASSDAGGWYSNQPQHFGDGTRLSIL.

This clonotype was counted at least ten times. The chain joins TRBV5-1 to TRBJ2-3; D gene unclear. Germline V gene lookup returns CDR1 SGHRS and CDR2 YFSETQ. The CDR3 runs 13 residues. Trimming took 0 bases from V and 5 from J, leaving 7 bases between them. CDR3 bases: TGCGCCAGCAGCTTGGAGGTCCTAGATACGCAGTATTTT. It translates to CASSLEVLDTQYF.

CDR3 DNA: TGCAGCGGGCGGAGAAGCACAGATACGCAGTATTTT. Its translation: CSGRRSTDTQYF. J is TRBJ2-3 and V is TRBV29-1, with D unclear. Trimming cost V 7 bases and J 0 bases, with 8 bases left between them. Per germline, CDR1 SQVTM and CDR2 ANQGSEA. There are 12 residues in the CDR3.

This clonotype was detected many times. The rearrangement joins TRBV20-1 to TRBJ2-3; no definite D call. The CDR3 covers 13 residues. The germline V gene encodes CDR1 DFQATT and CDR2 SNEGSKA (reference sequence). The V end was cut by 7 bases, the J end by 5 bases, with 16 bases between. As DNA, the CDR3 is TGCAGTGGTCGGTCAGGCTCCCTAGATACGCAGTATTTT. It yields the protein CSGRSGSLDTQYF.

This clonotype was seen repeatedly, ten times or more. The chain has TRBV19 and TRBJ1-2; D call uncertain. CDR1 is LNHDA and CDR2 is SQIVND in the germline V gene (reference sequence). V lost 7 bases and J 8 bases, leaving 14 bases between the germline ends. The CDR3 has 12 residues. CDR3 nucleotide sequence: TGTGCCAGTATAGGAGTTTTTGGCGGCTACACCTTC. Encoded protein: CASIGVFGGYTF.

This clonotype is classed as medium-sized. No conserved phenylalanine or tryptophan ends this CDR3, so it is likely a read error. The chain has TRBV11-2 and TRBJ1-2, with D maybe TRBD1 (6 bases). Germline CDR1 is SGHAT and CDR2 is FQNNGV. The CDR3 runs to 13 residues. Trimming left V 4 bases short and J 6 bases short, with 12 bases between. Here the CDR3 reads CASSSGGADGYTL. CDR3 sequence (DNA): TGTGCCAGCAGCTCCGGGGGGGCAGATGGCTACACCTTA.

Judged by abundance, this clonotype is medium-sized (0.01 to 0.1%). The rearrangement links TRBV19 to TRBJ2-1; D remains unclear. This CDR3 is built from 13 residues. The V end lost 7 bases, the J end lost 4 bases, and 11 bases lay between the germline ends. Germline V gene sequence: CDR1 LNHDA, CDR2 SQIVND (reference sequence). CDR3 coding DNA: TGTGCCAGTACCTATTCCAGGTACAATGAGCAGTTCTTC. This encodes CASTYSRYNEQFF.

This clonotype is classed as medium-sized. The chain recombines TRBV10-3 with TRBJ1-3, with 8 positions matching TRBD1. After removal of 2 bases from V and 4 bases from J, the junction contained 4 bases not matched to a gene. The CDR3 has 15 residues. The V gene's germline CDR1 is ENHRY and CDR2 SYGVKD. The CDR3 sequence is CAISERQGAGNTIYF. In DNA form, the CDR3 reads TGTGCCATCAGTGAGAGGCAGGGGGCCGGAAACACCATATATTTT.

This clonotype is deemed medium-sized. The rearrangement joins TRBV5-1 to TRBJ1-2, with 7 bases lining up with TRBD1. The trim removed 4 bases at V and 5 bases at J, leaving 5 bases unmatched. Germline loops: CDR1 SGHRS, CDR2 YFSETQ. The CDR3 contains 13 residues. CDR3 DNA sequence: TGCGCCAGCAGCCCGCAGGGGGAGTATGGCTACACCTTC. Its protein is CASSPQGEYGYTF.

By sample share, this clonotype is medium-sized. The genes are TRBV7-8 and TRBJ2-5, with 7 bases that match TRBD2. The CDR3 totals 15 residues. CDR1 SGHVS and CDR2 FQNEAQ come from the germline V gene. V gave up 5 bases and J gave up 9 bases; unmatched junction bases: 15. DNA for the CDR3: TGTGCCAGCAGCCCCGGCGGGGGTAGTGGTAAGGCCCAGTACTTC. This codes for CASSPGGGSGKAQYF. The full variable domain, with the rest looked up from reference TRBV7-8 and TRBJ2-5, is GAGVSQSPRYKVAKRGQDVALRCDPISGHVSLFWYQQALGQGPEFLTYFQNEAQLDKSGLPSDRFFAERPEGSVSTLKIQRTQQEDSAVYLCASSPGGGSGKAQYFGPGTRLLVL.

This clonotype came up a few times. The chain recombines TRBV11-2 with TRBJ1-5; maybe TRBD1 (5 bases). The germline V and J ends were trimmed by 4 bases and 3 bases, with 7 bases remaining between them. Per germline, CDR1 SGHAT and CDR2 FQNNGV. The CDR3 is 13 residues long. The CDR3 sequence: CASSWGNNQPQHF. The CDR3 DNA reads as TGTGCCAGCAGCTGGGGGAACAATCAGCCCCAGCATTTT. Using reference TRBV11-2 and TRBJ1-5 for the parts outside the CDR3, the full variable domain is EAGVAQSPRYKIIEKRQSVAFWCNPISGHATLYWYQQILGQGPKLLIQFQNNGVVDDSQLPKDRFSAERLKGVDSTLKIQPAKLEDSAVYLCASSWGNNQPQHFGDGTRLSIL.

By sample share, this clonotype is medium-sized. An end of the junction does not agree with germline; a read error may underlie this. The CDR3 DNA sequence: TGTGCCAGCTTCGGAGGACTCGGGGCCTTC. It codes for CASFGGLGAF. The V call is TRBV2, the J call TRBJ1-2; D ambiguous. Per germline, CDR1 SNHLY and CDR2 FYNNEI. This CDR3 is built from 10 residues.